Following are 30 T cell receptor beta chains from one sample sequenced in a study of blood T cell repertoires in COVID-19. The data were produced by immunoSEQ multiplex PCR, yet TCRdb's version contains in-frame clones alone and is incomplete. The repertoire consists of roughly 150,000 clones, with around nine tenths occurring once and the leading ten covering around 10%. The sample comprised peripheral blood. The receptors derive from a woman aged 70-85 years with COVID-19, enrolled during active disease.

V is TRBV2 and J is TRBJ1-1; TRBD1 agrees at 8 bases. The germline V gene has CDR1 SNHLY and CDR2 FYNNEI. After removal of 5 bases from V and 6 bases from J, the junction contained 11 bases not matched to a gene. The CDR3 consists of 15 residues. The CDR3 protein is CASSPKPQGGSEAFF. CDR3 DNA sequence: TGTGCCAGCAGTCCTAAACCACAGGGGGGTTCTGAAGCTTTCTTT.

The chain has TRBV11-1 and TRBJ2-3; 9 bases align to TRBD1. Germline CDR1 is SGHAT and CDR2 is FQDESV (reference sequence). V lost 1 base, J lost 1 base, and 0 bases stayed unmatched. The CDR3 contains 15 residues. The CDR3 loop is CASSLDRGRTDTQYF. The CDR3 DNA reads as TGTGCCAGCAGCTTAGACAGGGGGCGCACAGATACGCAGTATTTT.

The J gene is TRBJ1-2, the V gene TRBV3-1 (or the pseudogene TRBV3-2); tentative D call: TRBD1 (5 bases). Trimming removed 1 base from V and 8 bases from J, with 11 bases in between. The CDR3 spans 13 residues. The germline CDR1 and CDR2 sequences are LGHDT and YNNKEL (reference sequence). The CDR3, as DNA: TGTGCCAGCAGCCAAGGACAGAGCAGAGGCTACACCTTC. This encodes CASSQGQSRGYTF.

The V and J genes are TRBV18 and TRBJ1-2; D may be TRBD1 (5 bases). Per germline, CDR1 KGHSH and CDR2 LQKENI. The CDR3 consists of 15 residues. Trimming removed 6 bases from V and 0 bases from J, with 14 bases in between. Written as DNA, the CDR3 is TGTGCCAGCTCCACGATGACAGAAGCTAACTATGGCTACACCTTC. This sequence encodes CASSTMTEANYGYTF.

This chain joins TRBV5-1 and TRBJ2-7, with 7 bases that match TRBD2. The CDR3 runs 13 residues. The V segment lost 7 bases and the J segment 6 bases; nucleotides outside the gene matches: 10. Germline CDR1 SGHRS, CDR2 YFSETQ. In DNA form, the CDR3 reads TGCGCCAGCTCCCTCATGACGGGAGGCGAGCAGTACTTC. Its translation is CASSLMTGGEQYF.

CDR3: CSVRRGAASYNEQFF. In nucleotides, the CDR3 is TGCAGCGTTAGACGCGGGGCCGCCTCCTACAATGAGCAGTTCTTC. The chain combines TRBV29-1 with TRBJ2-1; perhaps TRBD2 as D (6 bases). The CDR3 runs to 15 residues. Germline-derived CDR1 and CDR2 are SQVTM and ANQGSEA. The germline V and J ends were trimmed by 5 bases and 0 bases, with 14 bases remaining between them.

The V gene is TRBV5-1, the J gene TRBJ2-3; TRBD1 might be the D (6 bases). V dropped 0 bases and J dropped 2 bases, with 7 bases sitting between them. Germline V lookup: CDR1 SGHRS, CDR2 YFSETQ. The CDR3 is 14 residues long. This CDR3 is CASSLDRATDTQYF. CDR3 sequence (DNA): TGCGCCAGCAGCTTGGACAGGGCCACAGATACGCAGTATTTT.

The chain uses TRBV29-1 and TRBJ1-2; D gene uncertain. The V and J ends lost 2 bases and 8 bases respectively, with 9 bases between them. CDR3 length equals 11 residues. Germline CDR1 is SQVTM and CDR2 is ANQGSEA. The CDR3 DNA sequence: TGCAGCGTTGAAAAGGGAGGCGGCTACACCTTC. Translation gives CSVEKGGGYTF.

V usage is TRBV10-3 and J usage is TRBJ1-4; 8 nucleotides line up with TRBD1. The CDR3 extends over 14 amino acids. V shed 6 bases, J shed 7 bases, and the junction held 7 bases outside the gene matches. Germline V gene data show CDR1 as ENHRY and CDR2 as SYGVKD. CDR3 sequence (DNA): TGTGCCATCAGCCCCGACAGGGGAGGTGAAAAACTGTTTTTT. Translated, it gives CAISPDRGGEKLFF.

The chain is built from TRBV28 and TRBJ2-7; 10 bases line up with TRBD2. CDR1 and CDR2 from the germline V gene are MDHEN and SYDVKM. This CDR3 has 16 residues. V shed 5 bases, J shed 8 bases, and the junction held 15 bases outside the gene matches. The CDR3 region is CASSPPFASGGQKQYF. The CDR3 DNA follows: TGTGCCAGCAGTCCCCCATTTGCTAGCGGGGGCCAGAAGCAGTACTTC. The whole variable domain, filled in from reference TRBV28 and TRBJ2-7, reads DVKVTQSSRYLVKRTGEKVFLECVQDMDHENMFWYRQDPGLGLRLIYFSYDVKMKEKGDIPEGYSVSREKKERFSLILESASTNQTSMYLCASSPPFASGGQKQYFGPGTRLTVT.

This chain uses TRBV2 with TRBJ1-5; D is unclear. There are 14 residues in the CDR3. The germline CDR1 and CDR2 sequences are SNHLY and FYNNEI. V shed 4 bases and J shed 0 bases, with 7 bases lying between them. In DNA form, the CDR3 reads TGTGCCAGCAGTGTCAGTGATAGCAATCAGCCCCAGCATTTT. Protein: CASSVSDSNQPQHF.

A few counts support this clone. The J gene is TRBJ2-2, the V gene TRBV11-2; TRBD2 matches 7 bases. This CDR3 comprises 15 residues. The J segment lost 2 bases and the V segment lost 8 bases, leaving 8 bases of the junction unmatched. In germline, CDR1 is SGHAT, CDR2 FQNNGV. The CDR3 loop reads CASRVGGFNTGELFF. The CDR3 nucleotides are TGTGCCAGCCGCGTCGGGGGGTTCAACACCGGGGAGCTGTTTTTT.

V usage is TRBV19 and J usage is TRBJ2-3; 10 bases align to TRBD2. CDR3 length: 15 amino acids. Germline V gene lookup returns CDR1 LNHDA and CDR2 SQIVND (reference sequence). Germline trimming cut 3 bases from V and 6 bases from J; bases unmatched to any gene: 6. The CDR3 DNA reads TGTGCCAGTAGTATCGAAGCGGGGGGGTTGGATACGCAGTATTTT. This sequence encodes CASSIEAGGLDTQYF.

This chain uses TRBV18 with TRBJ1-5, with a tentative D call TRBD1 (6 bases). The CDR3 sequence is 15 residues long. Looked up from germline, CDR1 is KGHSH and CDR2 is LQKENI. The V end was cut by 3 bases, the J end by 7 bases, with 16 bases between. This CDR3 is CASSPRTNREQPQHF. The CDR3 nucleotides read TGTGCCAGCTCACCTAGGACGAACAGGGAACAGCCCCAGCATTTT.

This clone was seen only once. The chain couples TRBV24-1 to TRBJ2-7; 10 bases fit TRBD1. V dropped 3 bases and J dropped 2; count of bases not matched to a gene: 3. The CDR3 loop spans 15 amino acids. Germline V lookup: CDR1 KGHDR, CDR2 SFDVKD. This CDR3 is CATSDRDRGPYEQYF. DNA for the CDR3: TGTGCCACCAGTGATAGGGACAGGGGTCCCTACGAGCAGTACTTC.

The chain has TRBV7-3 and TRBJ2-3; 10 positions match TRBD1. Looked up from germline, CDR1 is SGHTA and CDR2 is FQGTGA. With 4 bases clipped from V and 6 bases from J, the junction kept 4 bases outside the gene matches. CDR3 size: 14 residues. The CDR3 DNA reads as TGTGCCAGCAGCTCGACAGGGGGCCGGGATACGCAGTATTTT. Translated, it gives CASSSTGGRDTQYF.

The rearrangement joins TRBV10-1 to TRBJ1-2; D might be TRBD1 (6 bases). V was cut by 3 bases and J by 4 bases, with 18 bases left in between. The CDR3 is made up of 16 amino acids. The germline gives CDR1 WNHNN, CDR2 SYGVQD (reference sequence). Here the CDR3 DNA reads TGCGCCAGCAGTGACTCGCCCGCAGGGGATATCTATGGCTACACCTTC. It encodes CASSDSPAGDIYGYTF.

The rearrangement links TRBV4-2 to TRBJ2-3, with 7 bases that match TRBD2. Germline CDR1 reads LGHNA; CDR2 reads YNFKEQ. The CDR3 covers 14 residues. The V gene end was trimmed by 1 base and the J gene end by 4 bases; junction bases not matched to a gene: 2. The CDR3 bases are TGTGCCAGCAGCCAAGTTCTAGCGGCAGATACGCAGTATTTT. Translating gives CASSQVLAADTQYF.

As DNA, the CDR3 is TGCGCCAGCAGTCACAGGGGGCGTGGGACCGGGGAGCTGTTTTTT. Its protein is CASSHRGRGTGELFF. V usage is TRBV10-1 and J usage is TRBJ2-2, with TRBD1 matching over 9 bases. Per germline, CDR1 WNHNN and CDR2 SYGVQD (reference sequence). V dropped 5 bases and J dropped 5; count of bases not matched to a gene: 6. The length of the CDR3 is 15 residues.

The chain carries TRBV11-2 and TRBJ2-3; the match to TRBD2 covers 7 bases. The germline CDR1 and CDR2 sequences are SGHAT and FQNNGV. The CDR3 is 16 residues long. The J segment lost 2 bases and the V segment lost 1 base, leaving 6 bases of the junction unmatched. CDR3 DNA: TGTGCCAGCAGCTTAGGGCGGGGGAGACCCACAGATACGCAGTATTTT. This sequence encodes CASSLGRGRPTDTQYF. The entire variable domain, with the rest obtained from reference TRBV11-2 and TRBJ2-3, is as follows: EAGVAQSPRYKIIEKRQSVAFWCNPISGHATLYWYQQILGQGPKLLIQFQNNGVVDDSQLPKDRFSAERLKGVDSTLKIQPAKLEDSAVYLCASSLGRGRPTDTQYFGPGTRLTVL.

This clone was counted a single time. The CDR3 is CATSGGARNEQFF. The CDR3 DNA reads as TGTGCCACCAGTGGGGGCGCGAGGAATGAGCAGTTCTTC. The chain recombines TRBV24-1 with TRBJ2-1; maybe TRBD1 (5 bases). The germline V gene has CDR1 KGHDR and CDR2 SFDVKD. This CDR3 contains 13 residues. Trimming shortened V by 5 bases and J by 7 bases, and 11 bases separated the two germline ends.

The chain couples TRBV5-1 to TRBJ1-6; no firm D call. V lost 4 bases and J lost 8, with 10 bases in between. Per the germline V gene, CDR1 is SGHRS and CDR2 is YFSETQ. The CDR3 runs 13 residues. CDR3 nucleotides: TGCGCCAGCAGCCCGGACTGGGATTCACCCCTCCACTTT. This encodes CASSPDWDSPLHF. Using reference TRBV5-1 and TRBJ1-6 for the parts outside the CDR3, the full variable domain is KAGVTQTPRYLIKTRGQQVTLSCSPISGHRSVSWYQQTPGQGLQFLFEYFSETQRNKGNFPGRFSGRQFSNSRSEMNVSTLELGDSALYLCASSPDWDSPLHFGNGTRLTVT.

The V and J genes are TRBV6-5 and TRBJ2-3; 8 bases match TRBD2. The V and J ends lost 9 bases and 4 bases, in that order; junction bases with no gene match: 12. Germline V gives CDR1 MNHEY, CDR2 SVGAGI. CDR3 size: 15 residues. The CDR3 DNA reads TGTGCCAGTAACTACGAGCGGGGGTTAGCAGATACGCAGTATTTT. As protein: CASNYERGLADTQYF.

This chain uses TRBV18 with TRBJ1-5; D is possibly TRBD1 (5 bases). In germline, CDR1 is KGHSH, CDR2 LQKENI. This CDR3 contains 17 residues. V lost 4 bases to trimming and J lost 4 bases, with 20 bases between them. The CDR3 is CASSQTPGTGGNQPQHF. The CDR3 DNA reads as TGTGCCAGCTCACAAACCCCCGGGACGGGGGGAAATCAGCCCCAGCATTTT.

This clone was detected only a few times. V and J are TRBV5-5 and TRBJ1-6, with a weak D call TRBD1 (6 bases). From germline, CDR1 is SGHKS and CDR2 YYEKEE (reference sequence). The V end was cut by 6 bases, the J end by 8 bases, with 12 bases between. This CDR3 spans 13 amino acids. The chain's CDR3 is CASTPGVDSPLHF. CDR3 nucleotide sequence: TGTGCCAGCACCCCAGGGGTCGATTCACCCCTCCACTTT.

The J gene is TRBJ2-1, the V gene TRBV5-1; 7 nucleotides match TRBD2. The CDR3 extends over 16 amino acids. The V and J ends lost 2 bases and 6 bases, in that order; junction bases with no gene match: 11. Per the germline V gene, CDR1 is SGHRS and CDR2 is YFSETQ. DNA of the CDR3: TGCGCCAGCAGCTTAGGCGGATCCACGGGGGGCAATGAGCAGTTCTTC. It is translated as CASSLGGSTGGNEQFF.

V gene TRBV28 combines with J gene TRBJ1-5, with D possibly TRBD1 on 6 matching bases. Germline V gene data show CDR1 as MDHEN and CDR2 as SYDVKM. V was cut by 6 bases and J by 3 bases, with 12 bases left in between. The CDR3 length is 14 residues. The CDR3 protein is CASRPAGVNQPQHF. CDR3 coding DNA: TGTGCCAGCAGGCCGGCAGGGGTCAATCAGCCCCAGCATTTT.

The chain couples TRBV5-1 to TRBJ1-6; TRBD1 matches at 7 bases. Germline V gene lookup returns CDR1 SGHRS and CDR2 YFSETQ. The CDR3 runs 16 residues. Germline trimming cut 0 bases from V and 7 bases from J; bases unmatched to any gene: 7. The DNA of the CDR3 is TGCGCCAGCAGCTTGGAGGGGGCGCTGGGGAATTCACCCCTCCACTTT. As protein: CASSLEGALGNSPLHF.

The V call is TRBV5-5, the J call TRBJ1-2; 7 bases line up with TRBD1. V was pared by 10 bases and J by 5 bases, with 8 bases of the junction left unmatched. The CDR3 is made up of 12 amino acids. Germline V gene lookup returns CDR1 SGHKS and CDR2 YYEKEE (reference sequence). The CDR3 coding sequence is TGTGCCGGAGGGGGCGAGACGTATGGCTACACCTTC. Translating gives CAGGGETYGYTF.

The CDR3 DNA reads TGTGCCAGCAGCCAAGATCTCCTCGGGGAGCTGTTTTTT. It codes for CASSQDLLGELFF. The chain combines TRBV14 with TRBJ2-2; D call uncertain. This CDR3 comprises 13 residues. Germline CDR1 SGHDN, CDR2 FVKESK. Trimming cost V 0 bases and J 7 bases, with 6 bases left between them.